This record looks at one T cell receptor (beta chain) sequence and its context. V lost 5 bases and J 6 bases, leaving 22 bases between the germline ends. The CDR3 is made up of 16 amino acids. Per the germline V gene, CDR1 is MRHNA and CDR2 is SNTAGT. Use of 60 Vbeta and 13 Jbeta primers characterized the PCR. Some clones are missing from TCRdb's copy, which holds only in-frame ones; the method was immunoSEQ multiplex PCR. This repertoire includes some 96,000 clones. These data belong to a study of cytomegalovirus exposure and HLA in healthy donors. The V call is TRBV6-4, the J call TRBJ1-1; no clear D gene. The sample was PBMCs. The receptor comes from a woman younger than 45 in good health and CMV-seronegative. The CDR3 loop reads CASSPNGRIFGPEAFF. CDR3 nucleotides: TGTGCCAGCAGTCCCAATGGGAGAATATTCGGCCCTGAAGCTTTCTTT.